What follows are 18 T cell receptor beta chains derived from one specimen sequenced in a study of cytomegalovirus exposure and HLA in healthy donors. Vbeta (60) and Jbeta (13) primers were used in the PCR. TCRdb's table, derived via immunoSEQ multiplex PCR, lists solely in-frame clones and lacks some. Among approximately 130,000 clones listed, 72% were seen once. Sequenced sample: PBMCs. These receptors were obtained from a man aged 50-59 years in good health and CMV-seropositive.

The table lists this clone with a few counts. The CDR3 nucleotides read TGTGCCACCAGCCCCAATCCCGGGGTGGGCTATGGCTACACCTTC. It is translated as CATSPNPGVGYGYTF. The V gene is TRBV15, the J gene TRBJ1-2; D remains ambiguous. The germline V and J ends were trimmed by 5 bases and 4 bases, with 17 bases remaining between them. Germline V CDR1 and CDR2: LNHNV, YYDKDF (reference sequence). CDR3 length: 15 residues.

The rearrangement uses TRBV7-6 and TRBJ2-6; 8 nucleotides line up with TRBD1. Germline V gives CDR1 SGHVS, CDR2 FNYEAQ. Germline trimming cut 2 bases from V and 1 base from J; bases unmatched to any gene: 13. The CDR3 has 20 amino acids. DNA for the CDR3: TGTGCCAGCAGCTTAATGGGACAGGCGTGGGTGGGGTCTGGGGCCAACGTCCTGACTTTC. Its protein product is CASSLMGQAWVGSGANVLTF.

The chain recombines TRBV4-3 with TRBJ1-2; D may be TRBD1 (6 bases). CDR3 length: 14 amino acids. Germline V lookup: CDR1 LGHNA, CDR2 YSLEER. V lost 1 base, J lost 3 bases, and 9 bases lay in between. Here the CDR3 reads CASSQGTGYYGYTF. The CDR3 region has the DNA TGCGCCAGCAGCCAAGGAACAGGGTACTATGGCTACACCTTC.

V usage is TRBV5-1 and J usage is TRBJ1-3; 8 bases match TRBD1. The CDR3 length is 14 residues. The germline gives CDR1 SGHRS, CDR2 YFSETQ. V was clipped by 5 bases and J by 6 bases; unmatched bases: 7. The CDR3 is CASRQTGVENTIYF. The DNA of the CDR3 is TGCGCCAGCAGACAGACAGGGGTGGAAAACACCATATATTTT. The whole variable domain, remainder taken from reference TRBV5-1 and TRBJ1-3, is KAGVTQTPRYLIKTRGQQVTLSCSPISGHRSVSWYQQTPGQGLQFLFEYFSETQRNKGNFPGRFSGRQFSNSRSEMNVSTLELGDSALYLCASRQTGVENTIYFGEGSWLTVV.

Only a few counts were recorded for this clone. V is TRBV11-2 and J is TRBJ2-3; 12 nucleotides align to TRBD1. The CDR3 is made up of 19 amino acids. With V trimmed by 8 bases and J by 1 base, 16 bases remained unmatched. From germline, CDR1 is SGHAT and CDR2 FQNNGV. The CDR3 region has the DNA TGTGCCAGCGCCAGGTGGGGGACAGGGGGCGGAGGCCGCACAGATACGCAGTATTTT. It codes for CASARWGTGGGGRTDTQYF.

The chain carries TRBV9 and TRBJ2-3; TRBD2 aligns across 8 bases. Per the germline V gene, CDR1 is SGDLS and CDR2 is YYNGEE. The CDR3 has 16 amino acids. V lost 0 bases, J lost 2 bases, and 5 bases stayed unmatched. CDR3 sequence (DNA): TGTGCCAGCAGCGTAGTGGTAGCGGGAAACACAGATACGCAGTATTTT. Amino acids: CASSVVVAGNTDTQYF.

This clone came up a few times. In DNA, the CDR3 is TGTGCCAGTAGTACCCGACTAGCGGGGGCCAAGGGTATTATTTCCAATGAGCAGTTCTTC. This encodes CASSTRLAGAKGIISNEQFF. The chain uses TRBV19 and TRBJ2-1; 12 bases map to TRBD2. This CDR3 has 20 residues. Germline CDR1 and CDR2: LNHDA and SQIVND (reference sequence). The junction had 19 bases not matched to a gene; V was cut back by 4 bases and J by 6 bases.

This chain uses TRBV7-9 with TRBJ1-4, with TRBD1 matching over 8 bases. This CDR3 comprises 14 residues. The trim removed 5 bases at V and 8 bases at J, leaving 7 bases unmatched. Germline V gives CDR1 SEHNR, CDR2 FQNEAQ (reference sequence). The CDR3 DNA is TGTGCCAGCAGCAGAGACAGGGGAAACGAAAAACTGTTTTTT. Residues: CASSRDRGNEKLFF.

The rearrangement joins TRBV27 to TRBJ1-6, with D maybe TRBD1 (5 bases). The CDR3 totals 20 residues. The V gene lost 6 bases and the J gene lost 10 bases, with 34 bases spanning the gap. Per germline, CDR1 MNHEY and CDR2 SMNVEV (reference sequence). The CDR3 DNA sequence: TGTGCCAGCAGCCGACTATTATCCGGAACAGCGATCTCGGGGGGGTCACCCCTCCACTTT. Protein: CASSRLLSGTAISGGSPLHF.

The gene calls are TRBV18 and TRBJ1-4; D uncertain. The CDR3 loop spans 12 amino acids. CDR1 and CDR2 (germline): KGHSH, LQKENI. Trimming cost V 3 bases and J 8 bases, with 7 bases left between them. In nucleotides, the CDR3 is TGTGCCAGCTCACCGGGCGAGGAAAAACTGTTTTTT. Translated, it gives CASSPGEEKLFF.

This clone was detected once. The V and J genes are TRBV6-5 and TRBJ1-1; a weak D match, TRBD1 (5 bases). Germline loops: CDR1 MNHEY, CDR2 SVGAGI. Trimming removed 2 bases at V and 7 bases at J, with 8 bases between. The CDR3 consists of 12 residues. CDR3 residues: CASSYPGLEAFF. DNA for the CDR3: TGTGCCAGCAGTTACCCGGGACTTGAAGCTTTCTTT.

The DNA of the CDR3 is TGTGCCAGCAGGAACGGGATTAACACCGGGGAGCTGTTTTTT. Amino acid sequence: CASRNGINTGELFF. The chain couples TRBV6-5 to TRBJ2-2, with D possibly matching TRBD2 (5 bases). CDR3 length: 14 residues. Germline V CDR1 and CDR2: MNHEY, SVGAGI. Trimming removed 6 bases at V and 2 bases at J, with 10 bases between.

The CDR3 DNA is TGCGCCAGCAGTCCTCAGGGGGCTAACACTGAAGCTTTCTTT. This translates into CASSPQGANTEAFF. The chain is built from TRBV10-2 and TRBJ1-1; TRBD1 agrees at 8 bases. Germline V gene lookup returns CDR1 WSHSY and CDR2 SAAADI. J was trimmed by 2 bases and V by 5 bases; bases with no gene match: 4. CDR3 size: 14 residues.

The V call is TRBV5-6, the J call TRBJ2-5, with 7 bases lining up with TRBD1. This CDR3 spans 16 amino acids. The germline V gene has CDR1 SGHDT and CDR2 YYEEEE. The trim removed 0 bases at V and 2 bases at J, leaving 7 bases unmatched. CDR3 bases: TGTGCCAGCAGCTTGGTGGGCAGGACAGGACAAGAGACCCAGTACTTC. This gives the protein CASSLVGRTGQETQYF.

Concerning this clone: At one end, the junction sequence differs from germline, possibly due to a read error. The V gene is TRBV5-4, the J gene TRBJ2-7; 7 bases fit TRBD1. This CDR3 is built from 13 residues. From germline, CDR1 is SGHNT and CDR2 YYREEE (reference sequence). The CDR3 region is CAGSLGQTPEQYF. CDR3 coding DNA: TGTGCCGGCAGCTTGGGACAGACTCCCGAGCAGTACTTC.

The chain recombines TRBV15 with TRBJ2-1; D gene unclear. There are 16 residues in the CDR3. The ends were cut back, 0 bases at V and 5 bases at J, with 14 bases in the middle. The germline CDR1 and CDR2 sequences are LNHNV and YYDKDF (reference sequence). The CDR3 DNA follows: TGTGCCACCAGCAGAGATGTCGGTCCCGCCGACAATGAGCAGTTCTTC. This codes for CATSRDVGPADNEQFF.

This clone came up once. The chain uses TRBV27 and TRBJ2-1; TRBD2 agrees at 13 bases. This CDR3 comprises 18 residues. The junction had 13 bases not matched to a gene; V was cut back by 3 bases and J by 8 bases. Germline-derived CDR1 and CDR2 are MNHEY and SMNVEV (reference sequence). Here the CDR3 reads CASSFRTSGRPTAYEQFF. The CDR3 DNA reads TGTGCCAGCAGTTTTCGGACTAGCGGGAGACCAACGGCTTATGAGCAGTTCTTC.

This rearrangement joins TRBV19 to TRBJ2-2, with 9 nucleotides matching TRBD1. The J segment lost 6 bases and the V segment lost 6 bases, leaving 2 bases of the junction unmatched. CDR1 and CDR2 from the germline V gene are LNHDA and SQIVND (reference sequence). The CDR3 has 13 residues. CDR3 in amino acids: CASSRTGAGELFF. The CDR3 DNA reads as TGTGCCAGTAGCCGGACAGGGGCCGGGGAGCTGTTTTTT.